This T cell receptor (beta chain) was captured in a study of T cells in Graves' hyperthyroidism and ophthalmopathy. Study conclusions and caveats: Most thyroid clonotypes with frequency above 0.001 were detected in blood. Model predictions of ophthalmopathy came a median approximately seven months before onset.

This clonotype showed up many times. Antigen unknown. Researchers took RNA transcripts and amplified the TCR beta CDR3 regions from them. With the HTBI primer set, the TCR CDR3 went through a first round of RT-PCR. TCRdb called the multiplex PCR reads again in MiXCR, with one record for every CDR3 protein. The sample contains a few hundred thousand distinct CDR3 sequences, 46% of which appear only once. Between the trimmed V and J ends, which lost 4 bases and 0 bases, there was a span of 10 bases. The CDR3 extends over 15 amino acids. CDR1 is LNHDA and CDR2 is SQIVND in the germline V gene (reference sequence). Subjects aged 18 to 65 presented with newly diagnosed hyperthyroidism of less than 2 months' duration. Uncontrolled infection, other autoimmune disease, pregnancy or lactation barred patients from enrollment.

This chain joins TRBV19 and TRBJ1-5; D not resolved. Sequencing used peripheral blood or thyroid tissue (not recorded which). The TCR comes from a woman between 18 and 30 years old with Graves' hyperthyroidism. CDR3 region: CASSTNVYSNQPQHF. The DNA for the CDR3 is TGTGCCAGTAGTACAAATGTCTATAGCAATCAGCCCCAGCATTTT.